What follows are 7 T cell receptor beta chains derived from one specimen sequenced in a study of cytomegalovirus exposure and HLA in healthy donors. TCRdb keeps only in-frame clones here, not all; method: immunoSEQ multiplex PCR. Among about 150,000 clones listed, less than 90% were seen once. Sequencing input: PBMCs. The receptor source for this set is a man in his late teens or twenties in good health and CMV-seropositive.

This rearrangement joins TRBV18 to TRBJ2-2; possibly TRBD2 for D (5 bases). Germline V gene data show CDR1 as KGHSH and CDR2 as LQKENI. V was cut by 2 bases and J by 0 bases, with 7 bases left in between. The CDR3 is made up of 15 amino acids. For the CDR3, the DNA is TGTGCCAGCTCACCAAAGGAGGCGAACACCGGGGAGCTGTTTTTT. It is translated as CASSPKEANTGELFF.

The chain has TRBV19 and TRBJ1-6, with D tentatively TRBD1 (6 bases). CDR3 length equals 14 residues. V shed 7 bases and J shed 4 bases, with 11 bases lying between them. Germline V gene sequence: CDR1 LNHDA, CDR2 SQIVND (reference sequence). CDR3 region: CASTVTGYNSPLHF. The CDR3 DNA is TGTGCCAGTACCGTCACAGGGTATAATTCACCCCTCCACTTT.

This chain joins TRBV7-8 and TRBJ2-7; 8 bases agree with TRBD2. CDR1 is SGHVS and CDR2 is FQNEAQ in the germline V gene. CDR3 length: 16 amino acids. Losses at the gene ends were 5 bases for V and 2 bases for J; bases not matched to a gene: 11. CDR3 coding DNA: TGTGCCAGCAGCGTCCCAGGCGGGGGGACGACCTACGAGCAGTACTTC. Amino acids: CASSVPGGGTTYEQYF.

This clone was seen a few times. This rearrangement joins TRBV7-7 to TRBJ2-7; D remains ambiguous. CDR1 and CDR2 (germline): SSHAT, FNYEAQ (reference sequence). The CDR3 sequence is 13 residues long. V was cut by 5 bases and J by 3 bases, with 11 bases left in between. The CDR3 bases are TGTGCCAGCAGCCCAGGTTTGGACTACGAGCAGTACTTC. Translating gives CASSPGLDYEQYF.

This clone was seen more than once but under ten times. The CDR3 nucleotides are TGTGCCAGCAGCTTAACGGCTAACTATGGCTACACCTTC. Protein product: CASSLTANYGYTF. The chain employs TRBV7-2 and TRBJ1-2; D is ambiguous. The V end was cut by 2 bases, the J end by 0 bases, with 4 bases between. This CDR3 is 13 amino acids long. The germline V gene encodes CDR1 SGHTA and CDR2 FQGNSA.

The gene calls are TRBV6-1 and TRBJ1-6; the match to TRBD1 covers 9 bases. There are 15 residues in the CDR3. The V gene end was trimmed by 2 bases and the J gene end by 11 bases; junction bases not matched to a gene: 7. Germline CDR1 and CDR2: MNHNS and SASEGT. The DNA for the CDR3 is TGTGCCAGCAGTGAATTGATGGACAGGGGAACACCCCTCCACTTT. This gives the protein CASSELMDRGTPLHF.

CDR3 nucleotide sequence: TGTGCCAGCAGCGGATGGGGTGACAGGCCACAGACTAACTATGGCTACACCTTC. Its protein is CASSGWGDRPQTNYGYTF. The V gene is TRBV7-8, the J gene TRBJ1-2; the D gene is possibly TRBD1 (6 bases). The CDR3 covers 18 residues. Germline V CDR1 and CDR2: SGHVS, FQNEAQ. Trimming left V 5 bases short and J 0 bases short, with 22 bases between. Full variable domain (rest looked up from reference TRBV7-8 and TRBJ1-2): GAGVSQSPRYKVAKRGQDVALRCDPISGHVSLFWYQQALGQGPEFLTYFQNEAQLDKSGLPSDRFFAERPEGSVSTLKIQRTQQEDSAVYLCASSGWGDRPQTNYGYTFGSGTRLTVV.